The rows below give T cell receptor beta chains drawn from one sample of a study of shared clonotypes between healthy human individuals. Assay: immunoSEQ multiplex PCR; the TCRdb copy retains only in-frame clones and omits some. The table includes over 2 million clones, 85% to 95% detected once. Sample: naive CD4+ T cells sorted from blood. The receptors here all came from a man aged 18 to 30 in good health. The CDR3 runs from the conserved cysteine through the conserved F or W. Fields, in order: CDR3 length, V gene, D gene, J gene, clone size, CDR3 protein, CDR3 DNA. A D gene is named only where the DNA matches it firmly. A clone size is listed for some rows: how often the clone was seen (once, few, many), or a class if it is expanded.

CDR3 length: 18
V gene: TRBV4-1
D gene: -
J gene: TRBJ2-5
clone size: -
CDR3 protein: CASSQWRGEIARWETQYF
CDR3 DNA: TGCGCCAGCAGCCAATGGAGAGGAGAAATCGCCCGCTGGGAGACCCAGTACTTC

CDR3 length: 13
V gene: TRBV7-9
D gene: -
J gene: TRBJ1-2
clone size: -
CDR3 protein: CASSHPGKNGYTF
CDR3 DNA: TGTGCCAGCAGTCACCCAGGCAAAAACGGCTACACCTTC

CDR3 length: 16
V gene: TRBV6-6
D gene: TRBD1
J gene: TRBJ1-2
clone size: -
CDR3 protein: CASSYSISGQNYGYTF
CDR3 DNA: TGTGCCAGCAGTTACTCCATATCGGGACAGAACTATGGCTACACCTTC

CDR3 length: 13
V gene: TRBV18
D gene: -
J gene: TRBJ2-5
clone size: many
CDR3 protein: CASSPVTTGTQYF
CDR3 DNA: TGTGCCAGCTCACCCGTTACTACGGGGACCCAGTACTTC

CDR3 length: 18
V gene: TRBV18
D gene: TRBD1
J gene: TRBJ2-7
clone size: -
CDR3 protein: CASSPPVGQGVLNYEQYF
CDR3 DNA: TGTGCCAGCTCACCACCTGTAGGACAGGGAGTCCTTAACTACGAGCAGTACTTC

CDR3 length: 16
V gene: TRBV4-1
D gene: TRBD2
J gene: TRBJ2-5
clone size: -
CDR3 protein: CASSQEFSGSPETQYF
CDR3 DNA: TGCGCCAGCAGCCAAGAGTTTAGCGGGAGTCCAGAGACCCAGTACTTC

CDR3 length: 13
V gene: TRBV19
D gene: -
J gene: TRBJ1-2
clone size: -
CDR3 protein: CASSPDSNYGYTF
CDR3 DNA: TGTGCCAGTAGTCCGGACTCTAACTATGGCTACACCTTC

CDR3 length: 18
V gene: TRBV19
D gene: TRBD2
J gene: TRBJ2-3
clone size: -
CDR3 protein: CASSARLGLAILGDTQYF
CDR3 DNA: TGTGCCAGTAGTGCTAGGCTCGGACTAGCGATCCTAGGGGATACGCAGTATTTT

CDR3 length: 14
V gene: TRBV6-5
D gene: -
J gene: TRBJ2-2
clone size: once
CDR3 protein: CATKNVQGSGELFF
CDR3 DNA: TGTGCCACCAAAAACGTGCAGGGCAGCGGGGAGCTGTTTTTT

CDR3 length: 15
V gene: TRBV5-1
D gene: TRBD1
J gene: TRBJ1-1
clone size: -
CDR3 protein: CASSSPGTENTEAFF
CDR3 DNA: TGCGCCAGCAGCTCCCCGGGGACAGAGAACACTGAAGCTTTCTTT

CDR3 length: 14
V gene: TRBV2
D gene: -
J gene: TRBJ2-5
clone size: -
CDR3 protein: CASRDGDYQETQYF
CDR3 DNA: TGTGCCAGCAGGGACGGGGACTACCAAGAGACCCAGTACTTC

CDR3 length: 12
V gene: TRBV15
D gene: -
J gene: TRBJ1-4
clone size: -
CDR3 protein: CATSRGGEKLFF
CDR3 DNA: TGTGCCACCAGCAGAGGAGGTGAAAAACTGTTTTTT

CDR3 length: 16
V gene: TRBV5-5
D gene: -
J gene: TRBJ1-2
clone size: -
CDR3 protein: CASSLPGQRANYGYTF
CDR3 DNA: TGTGCCAGCAGCTTGCCTGGACAGCGAGCTAACTATGGCTACACCTTC

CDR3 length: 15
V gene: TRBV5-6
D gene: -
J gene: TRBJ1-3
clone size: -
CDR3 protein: CASSSSGSSGNTIYF
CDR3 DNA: TGTGCCAGCAGCTCGAGCGGGTCCTCTGGAAACACCATATATTTT

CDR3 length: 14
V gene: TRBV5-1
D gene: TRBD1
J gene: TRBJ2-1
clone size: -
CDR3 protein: CASSGGQTYNEQFF
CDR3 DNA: TGCGCCAGCAGCGGGGGACAGACATACAATGAGCAGTTCTTC

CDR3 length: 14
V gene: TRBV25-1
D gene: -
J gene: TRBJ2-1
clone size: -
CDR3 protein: CASSELGKGNEQFF
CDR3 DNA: TGTGCCAGCAGTGAACTGGGTAAAGGCAATGAGCAGTTCTTC

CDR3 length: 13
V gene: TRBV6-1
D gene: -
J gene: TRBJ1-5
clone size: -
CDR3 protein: CASSTGFNQPQHF
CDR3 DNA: TGTGCCAGCAGTACAGGATTCAATCAGCCCCAGCATTTT

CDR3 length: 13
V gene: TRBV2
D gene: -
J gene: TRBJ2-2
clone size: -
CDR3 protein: CASRDLGTGELFF
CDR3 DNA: TGTGCCAGCAGGGATCTGGGGACCGGGGAGCTGTTTTTT

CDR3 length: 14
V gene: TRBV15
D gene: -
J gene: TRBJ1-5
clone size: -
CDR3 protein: CATSRAGGNQPQHF
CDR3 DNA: TGTGCCACCAGCAGGGCAGGGGGCAATCAGCCCCAGCATTTT

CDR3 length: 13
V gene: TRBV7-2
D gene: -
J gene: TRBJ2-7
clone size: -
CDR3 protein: CASSTGLIYEQYF
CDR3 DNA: TGTGCCAGCAGCACGGGACTGATATACGAGCAGTACTTC

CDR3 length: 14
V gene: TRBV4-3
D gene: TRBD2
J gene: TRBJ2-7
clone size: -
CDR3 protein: CASSQEQREHEQYF
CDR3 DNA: TGCGCCAGCAGCCAAGAACAGCGGGAACACGAGCAGTACTTC

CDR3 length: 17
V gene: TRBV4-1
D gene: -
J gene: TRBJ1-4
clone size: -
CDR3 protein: CASSQDTSGTTNEKLFF
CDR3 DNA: TGCGCCAGCAGCCAAGACACTTCCGGGACAACTAATGAAAAACTGTTTTTT

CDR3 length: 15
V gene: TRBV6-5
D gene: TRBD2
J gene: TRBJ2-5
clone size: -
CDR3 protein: CASRSPSGSQETQYF
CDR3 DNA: TGTGCCAGCAGGTCTCCTAGCGGGAGCCAAGAGACCCAGTACTTC

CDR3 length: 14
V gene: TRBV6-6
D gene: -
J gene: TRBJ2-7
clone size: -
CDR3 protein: CASSSSGQNYEQYF
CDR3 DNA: TGTGCCAGCAGTTCCTCCGGGCAGAACTACGAGCAGTACTTC

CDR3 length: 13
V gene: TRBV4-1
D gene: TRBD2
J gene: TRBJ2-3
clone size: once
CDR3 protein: CASRRGSTDTQYF
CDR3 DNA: TGCGCCAGCAGGCGGGGGTCCACAGATACGCAGTATTTT

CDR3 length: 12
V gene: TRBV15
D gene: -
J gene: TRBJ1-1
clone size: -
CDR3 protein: CATSRDGTEAFF
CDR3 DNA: TGTGCCACCAGCAGGGACGGCACTGAAGCTTTCTTT

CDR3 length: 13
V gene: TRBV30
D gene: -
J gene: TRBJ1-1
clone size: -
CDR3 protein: CAWTKQENTEAFF
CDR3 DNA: TGTGCCTGGACTAAACAGGAGAACACTGAAGCTTTCTTT

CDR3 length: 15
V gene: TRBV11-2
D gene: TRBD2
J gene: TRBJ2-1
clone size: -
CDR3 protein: CASSFLAGSYNEQFF
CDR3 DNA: TGTGCCAGCAGCTTCCTAGCGGGGAGTTACAATGAGCAGTTCTTC

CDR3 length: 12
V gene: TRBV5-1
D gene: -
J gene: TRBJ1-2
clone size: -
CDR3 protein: CASSLDEVMYTF
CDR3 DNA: TGCGCCAGCAGCTTGGACGAGGTGATGTACACCTTC

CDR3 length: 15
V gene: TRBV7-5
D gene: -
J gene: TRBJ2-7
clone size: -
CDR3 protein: CARSLCSTGPGGQYF
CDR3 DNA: TGTGCCAGAAGCTTATGTTCGACAGGTCCCGGGGGGCAGTACTTC

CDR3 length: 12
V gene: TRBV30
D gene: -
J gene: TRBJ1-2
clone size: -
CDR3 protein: CAWRTEYYGYTF
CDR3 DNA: TGTGCCTGGCGGACAGAGTACTATGGCTACACCTTC